The clone carrying this T cell receptor (gamma chain) has a handful of counts. Its antigen is unknown. This sample is drawn from a study of Vδ1+ human thymocytes. Study-wide points: Thymic TRG and TRD repertoires appeared highly polyclonal.

V shed 0 bases, J shed 12 bases, and the junction held 5 bases outside the gene matches. This CDR3 contains 11 residues. Germline assignment: CDR1 VTNTFY and CDR2 YDVSTARD (reference sequence). Sequences come from RNA converted to cDNA by reverse transcription. The CDR3 regions were amplified by multiplex PCR from V-gene primers to a constant-region primer. TCRdb reprocessed the multiplex PCR reads through CATT. The sample lists about 36,000 gamma-chain clones, 20% seen once, with 1.9% in the top ten. Material: Vdelta1+ gamma-delta thymocytes from the thymus. The subset: FACS-sorted CD3+ TCRalphabeta- TCRVdelta1+ TCRVdelta2- thymocytes. The TCR comes from a girl younger than two who had congenital heart surgery. The chain recombines TRGV3 with TRGJ1 or TRGJ2. The CDR3 region is CATWDRRWKLF. The CDR3 DNA sequence: TGTGCCACCTGGGACAGGCGGTGGAAACTCTTT.